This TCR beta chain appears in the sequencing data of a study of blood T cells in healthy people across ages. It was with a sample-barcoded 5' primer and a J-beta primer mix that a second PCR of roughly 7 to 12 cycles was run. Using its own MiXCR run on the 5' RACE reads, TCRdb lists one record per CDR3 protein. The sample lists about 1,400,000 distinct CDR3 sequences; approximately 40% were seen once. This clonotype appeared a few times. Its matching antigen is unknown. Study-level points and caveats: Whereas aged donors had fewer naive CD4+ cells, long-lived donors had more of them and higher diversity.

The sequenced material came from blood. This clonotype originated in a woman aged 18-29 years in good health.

CDR3 sequence: CASSQGESNRANYGYTF. The CDR3 DNA follows: TGTGCCAGCAGCCAAGGCGAATCAAACAGGGCTAACTATGGCTACACCTTC. The chain combines TRBV4-2 with TRBJ1-2; D is perhaps TRBD1 (6 bases). Germline V CDR1 and CDR2: LGHNA, YNFKEQ. Deletions cut 1 base from V and 0 bases from J, with 15 bases between. The CDR3 spans 17 residues.